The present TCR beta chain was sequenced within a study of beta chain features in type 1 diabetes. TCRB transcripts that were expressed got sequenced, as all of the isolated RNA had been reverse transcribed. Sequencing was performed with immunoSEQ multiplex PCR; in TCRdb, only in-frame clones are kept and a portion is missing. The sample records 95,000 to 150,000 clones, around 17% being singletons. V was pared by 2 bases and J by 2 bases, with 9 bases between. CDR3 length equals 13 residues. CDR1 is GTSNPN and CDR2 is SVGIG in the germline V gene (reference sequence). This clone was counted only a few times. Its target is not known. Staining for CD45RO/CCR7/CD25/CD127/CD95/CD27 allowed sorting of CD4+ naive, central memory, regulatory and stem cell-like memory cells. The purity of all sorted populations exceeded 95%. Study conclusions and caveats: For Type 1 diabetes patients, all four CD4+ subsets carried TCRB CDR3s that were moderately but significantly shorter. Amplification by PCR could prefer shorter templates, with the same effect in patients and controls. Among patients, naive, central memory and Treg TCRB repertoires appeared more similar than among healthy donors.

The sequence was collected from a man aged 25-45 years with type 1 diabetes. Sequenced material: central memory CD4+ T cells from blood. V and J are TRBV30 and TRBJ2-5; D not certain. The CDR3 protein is CAWSITIQETQYF. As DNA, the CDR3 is TGTGCCTGGAGTATAACTATTCAAGAGACCCAGTACTTC.